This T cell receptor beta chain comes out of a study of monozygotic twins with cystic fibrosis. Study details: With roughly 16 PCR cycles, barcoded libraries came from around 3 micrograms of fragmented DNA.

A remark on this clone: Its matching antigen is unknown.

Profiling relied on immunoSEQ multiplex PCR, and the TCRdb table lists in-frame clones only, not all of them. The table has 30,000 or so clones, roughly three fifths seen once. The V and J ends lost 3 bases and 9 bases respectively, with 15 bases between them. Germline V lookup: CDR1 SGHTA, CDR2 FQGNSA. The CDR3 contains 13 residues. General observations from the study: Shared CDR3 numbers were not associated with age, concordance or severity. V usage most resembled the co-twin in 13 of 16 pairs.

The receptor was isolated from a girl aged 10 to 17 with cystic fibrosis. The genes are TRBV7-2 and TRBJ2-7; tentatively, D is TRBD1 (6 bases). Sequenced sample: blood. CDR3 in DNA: TGTGCCAGCAGCTTGGATACAGGGAGCGGGCAGTACTTC. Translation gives CASSLDTGSGQYF.